The clone carrying this T cell receptor (beta chain) was counted many times. Its antigen is not known. Among the exclusions were patients with other autoimmune diseases, uncontrolled infections, pregnancy or lactation. The CDR3 totals 17 residues. V was pared by 4 bases and J by 0 bases, with 18 bases between. The data were obtained in a study of Graves' ophthalmopathy and Graves' hyperthyroidism. Study-level findings and limits: Most thyroid clonotypes with frequency above 0.001 were detected in blood too.

CDR3 regions of TCR beta were amplified from RNA transcripts. RT-PCR in the first round used HTBI primers; a second-round multiplex PCR followed. TCRdb processed the multiplex PCR reads anew with MiXCR; each CDR3 protein has one entry. The sample shows more than 300,000 distinct CDR3 sequences, 17% of them seen only once. The clonotype was recovered from an adult woman with stable Graves' hyperthyroidism. Input material: peripheral blood. The chain has TRBV12-3 or TRBV12-4 and TRBJ1-2, with unresolved D. For the CDR3, the DNA is TGTGCCAGCAGTTCTGAGATCGGCCCGTCGTCTAACTATGGCTACACCTTC. As protein: CASSSEIGPSSNYGYTF.